This TCR beta chain was retrieved from a study of Graves' ophthalmopathy and Graves' hyperthyroidism. There are 14 residues in the CDR3. Trimming took off 9 bases at V and 4 bases at J, with 19 bases between the two ends. Moderate-to-severe activity, with CAS ≥3, NOSPECS ≥4 and duration under 3 months, characterized the donors with ophthalmopathy. Pregnant or lactating patients and those with other autoimmune diseases or uncontrolled infections were excluded. CDR3 regions of TCR beta were amplified from RNA transcripts. The authors performed first-round RT-PCR with HTBI primers and then a second-round multiplex PCR. Via MiXCR, TCRdb re-called the multiplex PCR reads, giving one row per CDR3 protein. The sample includes about 150,000 distinct CDR3 sequences, over 35% of them seen just once.

The chain employs TRBV12-3 or TRBV12-4 and TRBJ2-7; D may correspond to TRBD1 or TRBD2 (5 bases each). This TCR came from a woman in her forties with Graves' ophthalmopathy. The sample taken for sequencing was peripheral blood. CDR3 sequence (DNA): TGTGCCAGTCTAGGGTGGGGGACGGAATACGAGCAGTACTTC. Its protein is CASLGWGTEYEQYF.